This is a list of T cell receptor beta chains from one sample in a study of beta chain features in type 1 diabetes. Only in-frame clones appear in the TCRdb table, and some are missing; sequencing was by immunoSEQ multiplex PCR. This sample has about 900,000 clones, with 17% found just once. Material for sequencing was naive CD4+ T cells from blood. The receptor source for this set is a woman between 18 and 29 years old in good health. The CDR3 runs from the conserved cysteine through the conserved F or W. The D gene is left open where the match is weak. Size is omitted from some rows. Given values are once, few, many or a class for expanded clones.

v_call: TRBV10-3
d_call: -
clone_size: few
j_call: TRBJ2-1
cdr3_aa: CAIKGTAGANEQFF
cdr3_nt: TGTGCCATCAAGGGGACCGCCGGGGCCAATGAGCAGTTCTTC

v_call: TRBV7-9
d_call: -
clone_size: -
j_call: TRBJ2-1
cdr3_aa: CASSSLPGPQFF
cdr3_nt: TGTGCCAGCAGCTCCTTACCGGGACCTCAGTTCTTC

v_call: TRBV6-1
d_call: TRBD1
clone_size: -
j_call: TRBJ1-1
cdr3_aa: CASSEDRAKNTEAFF
cdr3_nt: TGTGCCAGCAGTGAGGACAGGGCGAAGAACACTGAAGCTTTCTTT

v_call: TRBV7-3
d_call: -
clone_size: few
j_call: TRBJ2-2
cdr3_aa: CASSSPAGELFF
cdr3_nt: TGTGCCAGCAGCTCCCCCGCCGGGGAGCTGTTTTTT

v_call: TRBV7-9
d_call: -
clone_size: -
j_call: TRBJ1-4
cdr3_aa: CASSLQAGEEKLFF
cdr3_nt: TGTGCCAGCAGCCTACAGGCCGGGGAAGAAAAACTGTTTTTT

v_call: TRBV5-1
d_call: -
clone_size: -
j_call: TRBJ2-1
cdr3_aa: CASSQETGRHEQFF
cdr3_nt: TGCGCCAGCAGCCAAGAGACAGGGAGGCATGAGCAGTTCTTC

v_call: TRBV7-2
d_call: TRBD2
clone_size: -
j_call: TRBJ2-5
cdr3_aa: CASSLAPGGQETQYF
cdr3_nt: TGTGCCAGCAGCTTAGCGCCGGGGGGACAAGAGACCCAGTACTTC

v_call: TRBV5-6
d_call: -
clone_size: few
j_call: TRBJ2-3
cdr3_aa: CASSAGWGSDTQYF
cdr3_nt: TGTGCCAGCAGCGCCGGCTGGGGGTCAGATACGCAGTATTTT

v_call: TRBV4-1
d_call: -
clone_size: -
j_call: TRBJ1-1
cdr3_aa: CASSQKASKDGLGSGEAFF
cdr3_nt: TGCGCCAGCAGCCAAAAGGCGTCTAAGGACGGACTGGGGTCGGGTGAAGCTTTCTTT

v_call: TRBV28
d_call: TRBD2
clone_size: -
j_call: TRBJ2-1
cdr3_aa: CASLGGRLAEYNEQFF
cdr3_nt: TGTGCCAGCCTGGGGGGGAGACTAGCGGAATACAATGAGCAGTTCTTC

v_call: TRBV7-2
d_call: -
clone_size: few
j_call: TRBJ1-1
cdr3_aa: CASSLQGNTEAFF
cdr3_nt: TGTGCCAGCAGCTTACAGGGAAACACTGAAGCTTTCTTT

v_call: TRBV30
d_call: -
clone_size: -
j_call: TRBJ1-3
cdr3_aa: CAWRDSGNTIYF
cdr3_nt: TGTGCCTGGAGGGACTCTGGAAACACCATATATTTT

v_call: TRBV29-1
d_call: TRBD1
clone_size: -
j_call: TRBJ2-7
cdr3_aa: CSATRGQGEQYF
cdr3_nt: TGCAGCGCGACCAGGGGGCAAGGCGAGCAGTACTTC

v_call: TRBV28
d_call: -
clone_size: -
j_call: TRBJ2-4
cdr3_aa: CASSLSVRSWGNIQYF
cdr3_nt: TGTGCCAGCAGTTTATCCGTCCGGTCCTGGGGAAACATTCAGTACTTC

v_call: TRBV7-9
d_call: -
clone_size: -
j_call: TRBJ2-3
cdr3_aa: CASSWGTIYTDTQYF
cdr3_nt: TGTGCCAGCAGCTGGGGGACGATATACACAGATACGCAGTATTTT

v_call: TRBV2
d_call: -
clone_size: few
j_call: TRBJ2-3
cdr3_aa: CASRGSWADTQYF
cdr3_nt: TGTGCCAGCAGGGGGTCCTGGGCAGATACGCAGTATTTT

v_call: TRBV10-3
d_call: -
clone_size: few
j_call: TRBJ2-4
cdr3_aa: CAIRQGAKNIQYF
cdr3_nt: TGTGCCATCAGGCAGGGGGCCAAAAACATTCAGTACTTC

v_call: TRBV7-9
d_call: -
clone_size: -
j_call: TRBJ1-4
cdr3_aa: CASSLTVSEKLFF
cdr3_nt: TGTGCCAGCAGCTTAACTGTGTCCGAAAAACTGTTTTTT

v_call: TRBV19
d_call: -
clone_size: -
j_call: TRBJ1-1
cdr3_aa: CASSIAGANTEAFF
cdr3_nt: TGTGCCAGTAGTATCGCAGGGGCGAACACTGAAGCTTTCTTT

v_call: TRBV7-2
d_call: -
clone_size: -
j_call: TRBJ2-7
cdr3_aa: CASSLFGGGTYEQYF
cdr3_nt: TGTGCCAGCAGCTTATTTGGAGGGGGGACCTACGAGCAGTACTTC

v_call: TRBV6-1
d_call: -
clone_size: -
j_call: TRBJ2-1
cdr3_aa: CASSESWGGRFF
cdr3_nt: TGTGCCAGCAGTGAATCTTGGGGGGGGCGGTTCTTC

v_call: TRBV28
d_call: -
clone_size: few
j_call: TRBJ2-7
cdr3_aa: CASSSSGVVSEQYF
cdr3_nt: TGTGCCAGCAGCTCTTCAGGGGTGGTTAGCGAGCAGTACTTC

v_call: TRBV28
d_call: TRBD2
clone_size: few
j_call: TRBJ2-1
cdr3_aa: CASSLGVEGRVFF
cdr3_nt: TGTGCCAGCAGTTTAGGCGTGGAGGGGAGGGTGTTCTTC

v_call: TRBV28
d_call: -
clone_size: -
j_call: TRBJ2-2
cdr3_aa: CASSFVLYGELFF
cdr3_nt: TGTGCCAGCAGTTTCGTGCTGTACGGGGAGCTGTTTTTT

v_call: TRBV10-2
d_call: -
clone_size: -
j_call: TRBJ2-4
cdr3_aa: CASRPFLAKNIQYF
cdr3_nt: TGCGCCAGCAGACCTTTTTTAGCCAAAAACATTCAGTACTTC

v_call: TRBV28
d_call: -
clone_size: -
j_call: TRBJ1-5
cdr3_aa: CASGTLRRVQPQHF
cdr3_nt: TGTGCCAGCGGCACGTTACGCCGGGTTCAGCCCCAGCATTTT

v_call: TRBV5-1
d_call: TRBD2
clone_size: few
j_call: TRBJ2-1
cdr3_aa: CASTYLAVNSYNEQFF
cdr3_nt: TGCGCCAGCACGTACCTAGCGGTGAATTCCTACAATGAGCAGTTCTTC

v_call: TRBV28
d_call: -
clone_size: -
j_call: TRBJ2-1
cdr3_aa: CASSLGRSSYNEQFF
cdr3_nt: TGTGCCAGCAGTCTCGGTAGGAGCTCCTACAATGAGCAGTTCTTC

v_call: TRBV7-2
d_call: TRBD1
clone_size: few
j_call: TRBJ1-1
cdr3_aa: CASSLGQGALGTEAFF
cdr3_nt: TGTGCCAGCAGCCTCGGACAGGGGGCGTTAGGGACTGAAGCTTTCTTT

v_call: TRBV9
d_call: -
clone_size: -
j_call: TRBJ2-6
cdr3_aa: CASSVRALASTGANVLTF
cdr3_nt: TGTGCCAGCAGCGTAAGGGCACTAGCTTCAACTGGGGCCAACGTCCTGACTTTC

v_call: TRBV28
d_call: -
clone_size: -
j_call: TRBJ2-7
cdr3_aa: CASSSQYEQYF
cdr3_nt: TGTGCCAGCAGTTCTCAATACGAGCAGTACTTC

v_call: TRBV7-9
d_call: TRBD2
clone_size: few
j_call: TRBJ2-1
cdr3_aa: CASSMLAGGVEQFF
cdr3_nt: TGTGCCAGCAGCATGTTAGCGGGAGGGGTTGAGCAGTTCTTC

v_call: TRBV28
d_call: -
clone_size: -
j_call: TRBJ1-1
cdr3_aa: CASRKSGNTEAFF
cdr3_nt: TGTGCCAGCAGGAAATCAGGGAACACTGAAGCTTTCTTT

v_call: TRBV12-5
d_call: TRBD2
clone_size: -
j_call: TRBJ2-7
cdr3_aa: CASGRSGSGEQYF
cdr3_nt: TGTGCTAGTGGACGTAGCGGGAGCGGCGAGCAGTACTTC

v_call: TRBV7-2
d_call: -
clone_size: -
j_call: TRBJ2-1
cdr3_aa: CASSLLPPSNEQFF
cdr3_nt: TGTGCCAGCAGCTTACTTCCACCTTCCAATGAGCAGTTCTTC

v_call: TRBV18
d_call: TRBD2
clone_size: few
j_call: TRBJ2-1
cdr3_aa: CASSPLIAGDNEQFF
cdr3_nt: TGTGCCAGCTCACCATTAATAGCGGGGGACAATGAGCAGTTCTTC

v_call: TRBV7-8
d_call: -
clone_size: few
j_call: TRBJ2-5
cdr3_aa: CASSPTRLKETQYF
cdr3_nt: TGTGCCAGCAGCCCGACACGGCTTAAAGAGACCCAGTACTTC

v_call: TRBV18
d_call: -
clone_size: -
j_call: TRBJ2-1
cdr3_aa: CASSPPTGSSYNEQFF
cdr3_nt: TGTGCCAGCTCACCACCCACAGGGAGCTCCTACAATGAGCAGTTCTTC

v_call: TRBV19
d_call: -
clone_size: -
j_call: TRBJ2-1
cdr3_aa: CASSMSRVGGVTREQFF
cdr3_nt: TGTGCCAGTAGTATGTCTCGGGTGGGAGGCGTTACCAGGGAGCAGTTCTTC

v_call: TRBV19
d_call: -
clone_size: -
j_call: TRBJ1-2
cdr3_aa: CASSLGTSYGYTF
cdr3_nt: TGTGCCAGTAGCCTGGGGACATCCTATGGCTACACCTTC

v_call: TRBV5-1
d_call: TRBD2
clone_size: -
j_call: TRBJ2-2
cdr3_aa: CASSLVLWEGGTGELFF
cdr3_nt: TGCGCCAGCAGCCTTGTTTTGTGGGAGGGCGGCACCGGGGAGCTGTTTTTT

v_call: TRBV18
d_call: -
clone_size: -
j_call: TRBJ2-7
cdr3_aa: CASSPLDSYEQYF
cdr3_nt: TGTGCCAGCTCACCACTCGACAGCTACGAGCAGTACTTC

v_call: TRBV28
d_call: -
clone_size: -
j_call: TRBJ2-3
cdr3_aa: CASSLVAPDTQYF
cdr3_nt: TGTGCCAGCAGTTTAGTAGCTCCAGATACGCAGTATTTT

v_call: TRBV7-9
d_call: -
clone_size: -
j_call: TRBJ2-3
cdr3_aa: CASSLEGPTDTQYF
cdr3_nt: TGTGCCAGCAGCTTAGAGGGGCCCACAGATACGCAGTATTTT

v_call: TRBV4-1
d_call: TRBD2
clone_size: -
j_call: TRBJ2-3
cdr3_aa: CASSQDWGLAGGTDTQYF
cdr3_nt: TGCGCCAGCAGCCAAGACTGGGGGCTAGCGGGAGGCACAGATACGCAGTATTTT

v_call: TRBV7-9
d_call: -
clone_size: -
j_call: TRBJ2-7
cdr3_aa: CASSLGPQGRSYEQYF
cdr3_nt: TGTGCCAGCAGCTTAGGACCACAGGGGAGGTCCTACGAGCAGTACTTC